Listed below are T cell receptor beta chains from one sample, sequenced in a study of neurological immune-mediated disorders. MiXCR was run by TCRdb on the 5' RACE reads, yielding one entry per CDR3 protein. Of 84,000 or so distinct CDR3 sequences listed, 4.3% were seen once; the top ten hold 5.7%. Sequencing was performed on PBMCs. The receptors derive from a woman aged 60-75 years with multiple sclerosis. CDR3s include the opening cysteine and the closing phenylalanine or tryptophan. Each record gives: D gene, V gene, clone size, J gene, CDR3 DNA, CDR3 protein. D genes are given only for firm matches. Rows may omit the clone size; those that give it use once, few, many or a size class.

D: -
V: TRBV20-1
size: many
J: TRBJ2-1
DNA: TGCAGTGCGGACGGTACCACAAGCTCCTACAATGAGCAGTTCTTC
CDR3: CSADGTTSSYNEQFF

D: -
V: TRBV3-1
size: -
J: TRBJ1-6
DNA: TGTGCCAACAGCCAAGGGGCCAGTCGAGTTTCACCCCTCCACTTT
CDR3: CANSQGASRVSPLHF

D: TRBD2
V: TRBV6-1
size: many
J: TRBJ2-1
DNA: TGTGCCAGCAGTGTAGGAGCGGGGGGGAGGCATGAGCAGTTCTTC
CDR3: CASSVGAGGRHEQFF

D: -
V: TRBV2
size: many
J: TRBJ1-1
DNA: TGTGCCAGCGAACGGGGGGATGGGACTGAAGCTTTCTTT
CDR3: CASERGDGTEAFF

D: -
V: TRBV5-1
size: many
J: TRBJ2-3
DNA: TGCGCCAGCAGCTCGAATAGGGGTCCCCCAGATACGCAGTATTTT
CDR3: CASSSNRGPPDTQYF

D: TRBD1
V: TRBV20-1
size: many
J: TRBJ2-2
DNA: TGCAGTGCTAGAGATCAAAGGGGGCACACCGGGGAGCTGTTTTTT
CDR3: CSARDQRGHTGELFF

D: -
V: TRBV29-1
size: many
J: TRBJ1-5
DNA: TGCAGCGTTCGCACAGGGAATCAGCCCCAGCATTTT
CDR3: CSVRTGNQPQHF

D: -
V: TRBV5-4
size: many
J: TRBJ2-2
DNA: TGTGCCAGCAGCGGCGCCGGGACAAACACCGGGGAGCTGTTTTTT
CDR3: CASSGAGTNTGELFF

D: -
V: TRBV6-5
size: many
J: TRBJ2-2
DNA: TGTGCCAGCAGTGTCTATACCGGGGAGCTGTTTTTT
CDR3: CASSVYTGELFF

D: -
V: TRBV5-1
size: many
J: TRBJ2-5
DNA: TGCGCCAGCAGCCCGACGGGGGAAGAGACCCAGTACTTC
CDR3: CASSPTGEETQYF

D: TRBD2
V: TRBV4-1
size: many
J: TRBJ2-5
DNA: TGCGCCAGCAGCCCCCCCCCGTTAGCGGGGGGGTACTCTCAAGAGACCCAGTACTTC
CDR3: CASSPPPLAGGYSQETQYF

D: -
V: TRBV12-3/TRBV12-4
size: many
J: TRBJ2-5
DNA: TGTGCCAGCAGTTATAGGGGGTGGAGGGGAGAGACCCAGTACTTC
CDR3: CASSYRGWRGETQYF

D: -
V: TRBV7-2
size: many
J: TRBJ2-6
DNA: TGTGCCAGCAGCTTACATATGCAGGCTCGCTCTGGGGCCAACGTCCTGACTTTC
CDR3: CASSLHMQARSGANVLTF

D: -
V: TRBV5-5
size: many
J: TRBJ2-5
DNA: TGTGCCAGCAGCTTTTCGACGGATCAAGAGACCCAGTACTTC
CDR3: CASSFSTDQETQYF

D: TRBD1
V: TRBV5-1
size: many
J: TRBJ2-7
DNA: TGCGCCAGCAGCAAACGGGGACAGGGGATCTACGACGAGCAGTACTTC
CDR3: CASSKRGQGIYDEQYF

D: -
V: TRBV15
size: many
J: TRBJ1-5
DNA: TGTGCCACCAGCAGGGGCGGCCCCCAGCATTTT
CDR3: CATSRGGPQHF

D: -
V: TRBV5-1
size: many
J: TRBJ2-3
DNA: TGCGCCAGCAGCTTGGCGGGGGGCGGATACACAGATACGCAGTATTTT
CDR3: CASSLAGGGYTDTQYF

D: -
V: TRBV11-2
size: many
J: TRBJ2-2
DNA: TGTGCCAGCAGCTTCGGATTAGCCACCGGGGAGCTGTTTTTT
CDR3: CASSFGLATGELFF

D: -
V: TRBV2
size: many
J: TRBJ2-5
DNA: TGTGCCAGCAGTGATATGGGTCAGCAGACCCAGTACTTC
CDR3: CASSDMGQQTQYF

D: -
V: TRBV5-1
size: many
J: TRBJ1-2
DNA: TGCGCCAGCAGCTCAGAGCGGGGGCGAGGCGATGGCTACACCTTC
CDR3: CASSSERGRGDGYTF

D: -
V: TRBV20-1
size: many
J: TRBJ1-5
DNA: TGCAGTGCTTCCGCGACAACTGTGACCCAGCATTTT
CDR3: CSASATTVTQHF

D: -
V: TRBV6-2/TRBV6-3
size: many
J: TRBJ2-7
DNA: TGTGCCAGCACAATCCAGCCGGCGGGGCGCGACGAGCAGTACTTC
CDR3: CASTIQPAGRDEQYF

D: TRBD1
V: TRBV28
size: many
J: TRBJ1-6
DNA: TGTGCCAGCAGTCCCTTGACAGGGGGCTATTCACCCCTCCACTTT
CDR3: CASSPLTGGYSPLHF

D: -
V: TRBV6-6
size: few
J: TRBJ1-6
DNA: TGTGCCAGCAGTCCGGAAGCGGCTAATTCACCCCTCCACTTT
CDR3: CASSPEAANSPLHF

D: TRBD2
V: TRBV5-6
size: many
J: TRBJ2-5
DNA: TGTGCCAGCAGCGGGAGGGACTACCAAGAGACCCAGTACTTC
CDR3: CASSGRDYQETQYF

D: -
V: TRBV7-9
size: many
J: TRBJ2-1
DNA: TGTGCCAGCAGCTTAGTTCCCCGTGATAGCTCCTACAATGAGCAGTTCTTC
CDR3: CASSLVPRDSSYNEQFF

D: -
V: TRBV10-2
size: many
J: TRBJ2-1
DNA: TGCGCCAGCAAGGGGGGCCAGACTAGCCCGTTCTTC
CDR3: CASKGGQTSPFF

D: -
V: TRBV27
size: many
J: TRBJ1-6
DNA: TGTGCCAGCAGTTTCTGGGGCGTGAATTCACCCCTCCACTTT
CDR3: CASSFWGVNSPLHF

D: -
V: TRBV27
size: medium-sized
J: TRBJ1-5
DNA: TGTGCCAGCAGTCCTCAGGGCTTGGGCAATCAGCCCCAGCATTTT
CDR3: CASSPQGLGNQPQHF

D: TRBD1
V: TRBV5-1
size: many
J: TRBJ1-1
DNA: TGCGCCAGCAGCGCGTATACAGGGGAAACTGAAGCTTTCTTT
CDR3: CASSAYTGETEAFF

D: -
V: TRBV5-1
size: many
J: TRBJ2-1
DNA: TGCGCCAGCAGCTTGCGTAGATCCTCCTACAATGAGCAGTTCTTC
CDR3: CASSLRRSSYNEQFF

D: -
V: TRBV29-1
size: many
J: TRBJ2-1
DNA: TGCAGCGTTGTAGAGGGAGTTCATGAGCAGTTCTTC
CDR3: CSVVEGVHEQFF

D: -
V: TRBV19
size: many
J: TRBJ1-3
DNA: TGTGCCAGTAGAGACGGGAGCTCTGGAAACACCATATATTTT
CDR3: CASRDGSSGNTIYF

D: -
V: TRBV5-4
size: many
J: TRBJ1-1
DNA: TGTGCCAGCAGCACAGGAACCATTATGAACACTGAAGCTTTCTTT
CDR3: CASSTGTIMNTEAFF

D: -
V: TRBV20-1
size: many
J: TRBJ2-7
DNA: TGCAGTGCCTCGCAGGGGGGGAGCTCCTACGAGCAGTACTTC
CDR3: CSASQGGSSYEQYF

D: -
V: TRBV12-3/TRBV12-4
size: many
J: TRBJ2-3
DNA: TGTGCCAGCAGTTTAGGCCGGGGTACTAGACTCCAGTATTTT
CDR3: CASSLGRGTRLQYF

D: TRBD1
V: TRBV12-3/TRBV12-4
size: many
J: TRBJ1-2
DNA: TGTGCCAGCAGTTTAATGAGGGGGCTCGGCTACACCTTC
CDR3: CASSLMRGLGYTF

D: -
V: TRBV7-8
size: many
J: TRBJ1-5
DNA: TGTGCCAGCACCCAGCCGGGGTTCAATCAGCCCCAGCATTTT
CDR3: CASTQPGFNQPQHF

D: -
V: TRBV19
size: many
J: TRBJ1-5
DNA: TGTGCCAGTACCGACAGGACTAATCAGCCCCAGCATTTT
CDR3: CASTDRTNQPQHF

D: -
V: TRBV20-1
size: many
J: TRBJ1-5
DNA: TGCAGTGCTGGGATAGGATCGAGGGGGGTCAATCAGCCCCAGCATTTT
CDR3: CSAGIGSRGVNQPQHF

D: -
V: TRBV14
size: many
J: TRBJ2-7
DNA: TGTGCCAGCAGCCAGCAGACAGGATACAACGAGCAGTACTTC
CDR3: CASSQQTGYNEQYF

D: TRBD1
V: TRBV5-6
size: many
J: TRBJ1-3
DNA: TGTGCCAGCAGCTCCCGGACAGGTTTCTCTGGAAACACCATATATTTT
CDR3: CASSSRTGFSGNTIYF

D: TRBD1
V: TRBV12-3/TRBV12-4
size: -
J: TRBJ1-1
DNA: TGTGCCAGCAGAAAACAGGGGGCGGGCACTGAAGCTTTCTTT
CDR3: CASRKQGAGTEAFF

D: TRBD1
V: TRBV13
size: many
J: TRBJ2-7
DNA: TGTGCCAGCAGCATACCAGGGGGTTCCTACGAGCAGTACTTC
CDR3: CASSIPGGSYEQYF

D: TRBD2
V: TRBV7-9
size: -
J: TRBJ2-3
DNA: TGTGCCCTCAGCGGGGGGGCAACAGATACGCAGTATTTT
CDR3: CALSGGATDTQYF

D: TRBD2
V: TRBV14
size: many
J: TRBJ2-2
DNA: TGTGCCAGCAGCCACCGATTAGCGGGGGGACCAAACACCGGGGAGCTGTTTTTT
CDR3: CASSHRLAGGPNTGELFF

D: -
V: TRBV7-6
size: many
J: TRBJ1-1
DNA: TGTGCCAGCAGCTTAGTGAGAGCCGGGAACACTGAAGCTTTCTTT
CDR3: CASSLVRAGNTEAFF

D: -
V: TRBV18
size: few
J: TRBJ1-4
DNA: TGTGCCAGCTCACCTCCGACAGAAGAAAAACTGTTTTTT
CDR3: CASSPPTEEKLFF

D: -
V: TRBV9
size: many
J: TRBJ2-3
DNA: TGTGCCATCCCCCGGGCCACACCCAGCACAGATACGCAGTATTTT
CDR3: CAIPRATPSTDTQYF

D: -
V: TRBV9
size: many
J: TRBJ2-2
DNA: TGTGCCAGCAGCTCCTCGGGTCCGGGGTACACCGGGGAGCTGTTTTTT
CDR3: CASSSSGPGYTGELFF

D: -
V: TRBV28
size: many
J: TRBJ1-5
DNA: TGTGCCAGCAGTTTCCCGGGGTCCCAGCCCCAGCATTTT
CDR3: CASSFPGSQPQHF